This TCR beta chain was observed in a study of blood T cell repertoires in COVID-19. At the level of the study: Italy, Spain and the United States were the sources of the convalescent and acute COVID-19 samples. Sources were T cells, B-cell-depleted T cells, or PBMCs; the material itself was cDNA or gDNA.

Of note for this clone: An end of the junction differs from the germline gene, which may be a read error.

The CDR3 sequence is 13 residues long. Per the study methods: The authors estimated nucleated cell counts from reference gene primer amplification. TCRdb's table, derived via immunoSEQ multiplex PCR, lists solely in-frame clones and lacks some. V and J calls plus clone size are reproduced from that table; the DNA served to infer D and trimming. The data hold hundreds of thousands of clones, with roughly 85% observed a single time. The receptor was derived from a man aged 50-59 years with active or convalescent COVID-19. Sequenced: peripheral blood. The chain employs TRBV12-3 or TRBV12-4 and TRBJ2-5, with TRBD2 matching over 11 bases. Here the CDR3 DNA reads TGTGCCAGCAGTTTATCCCCTAGCGGGAGGTTACACTTC. The encoded protein is CASSLSPSGRLHF.